This T cell receptor beta chain was captured by sequencing in a study of blood T cell repertoires in COVID-19. In the study's own analysis: Using reference gene primer amplification, nucleated cell counts were estimated. Method: immunoSEQ multiplex PCR; TCRdb's copy keeps in-frame clones and lacks some. That table supplies the V and J calls and clone size; D and trimming were determined from the DNA. The sample has 97,000 or so clones, approximately 80% seen once; the top ten hold approximately 11%. The CDR3 runs to 13 residues. Germline V gene sequence: CDR1 SGHAT, CDR2 FQNNGV. Trimming shortened V by 5 bases and J by 12 bases, and 14 bases separated the two germline ends.

This receptor was taken from a man aged 65 to 79 with active or convalescent COVID-19. The sequenced sample consisted of peripheral blood. The gene calls are TRBV11-2 and TRBJ2-6; the D gene is possibly TRBD1 (5 bases). Here the CDR3 reads CASSKGDVGVLTF. The CDR3 DNA reads as TGTGCCAGCAGCAAAGGGGATGTGGGCGTCCTGACTTTC. Combining the CDR3 with reference TRBV11-2 and TRBJ2-6 gives the whole variable domain EAGVAQSPRYKIIEKRQSVAFWCNPISGHATLYWYQQILGQGPKLLIQFQNNGVVDDSQLPKDRFSAERLKGVDSTLKIQPAKLEDSAVYLCASSKGDVGVLTFGAGSRLTVL.